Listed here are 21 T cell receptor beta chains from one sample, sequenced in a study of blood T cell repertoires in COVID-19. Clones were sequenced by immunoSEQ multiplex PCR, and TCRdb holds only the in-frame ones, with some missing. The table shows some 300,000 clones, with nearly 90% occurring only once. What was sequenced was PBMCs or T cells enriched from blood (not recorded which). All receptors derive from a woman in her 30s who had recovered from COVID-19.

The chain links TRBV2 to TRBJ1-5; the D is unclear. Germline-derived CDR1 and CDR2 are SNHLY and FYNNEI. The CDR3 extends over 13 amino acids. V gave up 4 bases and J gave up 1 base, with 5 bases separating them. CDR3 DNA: TGTGCCAGCAGTGCCCAGAGCAATCAGCCCCAGCATTTT. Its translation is CASSAQSNQPQHF.

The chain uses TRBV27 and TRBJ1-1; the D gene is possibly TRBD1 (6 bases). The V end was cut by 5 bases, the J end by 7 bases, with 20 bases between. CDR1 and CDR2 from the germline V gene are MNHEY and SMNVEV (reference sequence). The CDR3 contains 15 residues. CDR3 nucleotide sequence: TGTGCCAGCAGTCTAGTTCCCGGGAGGGGGGGTGAAGCTTTCTTT. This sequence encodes CASSLVPGRGGEAFF.

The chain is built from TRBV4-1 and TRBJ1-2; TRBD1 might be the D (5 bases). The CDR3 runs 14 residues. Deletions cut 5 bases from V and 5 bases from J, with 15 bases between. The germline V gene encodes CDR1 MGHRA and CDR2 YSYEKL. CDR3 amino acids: CASSGAQGLYGYTF. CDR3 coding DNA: TGCGCCAGCAGCGGAGCTCAGGGATTATATGGCTACACCTTC.

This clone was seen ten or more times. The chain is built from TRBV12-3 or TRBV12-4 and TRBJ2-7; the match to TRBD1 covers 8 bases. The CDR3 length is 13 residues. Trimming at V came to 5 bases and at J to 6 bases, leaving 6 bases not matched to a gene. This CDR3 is CASSVDRAREQYF. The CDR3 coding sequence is TGTGCCAGCAGTGTGGACAGGGCGCGCGAGCAGTACTTC.

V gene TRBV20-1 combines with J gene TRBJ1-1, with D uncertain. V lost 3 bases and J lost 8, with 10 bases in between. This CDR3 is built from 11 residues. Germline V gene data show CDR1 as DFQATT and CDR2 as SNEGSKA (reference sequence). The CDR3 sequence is CSASNFGEAFF. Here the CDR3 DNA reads TGCAGTGCTAGTAACTTCGGGGAAGCTTTCTTT.

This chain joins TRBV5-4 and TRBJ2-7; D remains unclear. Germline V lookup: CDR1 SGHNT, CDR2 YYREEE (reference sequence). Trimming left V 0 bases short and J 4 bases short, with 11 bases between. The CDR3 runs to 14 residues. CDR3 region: CASSLEPELYEQYF. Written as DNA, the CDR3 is TGTGCCAGCAGCTTGGAGCCGGAACTATACGAGCAGTACTTC.

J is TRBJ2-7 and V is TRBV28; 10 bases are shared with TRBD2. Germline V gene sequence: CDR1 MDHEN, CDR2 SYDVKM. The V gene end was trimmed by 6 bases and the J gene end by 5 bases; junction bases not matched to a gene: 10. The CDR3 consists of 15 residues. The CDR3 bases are TGTGCCAGCAGGGTAGCTAGCGGGAGTCCCCACGAGCAGTACTTC. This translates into CASRVASGSPHEQYF.

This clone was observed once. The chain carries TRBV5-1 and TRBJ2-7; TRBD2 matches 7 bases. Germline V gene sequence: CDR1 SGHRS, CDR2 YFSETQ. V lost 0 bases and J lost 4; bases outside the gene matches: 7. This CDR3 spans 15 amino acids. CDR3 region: CASSLEGLSGYEQYF. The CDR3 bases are TGCGCCAGCAGCTTGGAAGGGCTTAGCGGGTACGAGCAGTACTTC.

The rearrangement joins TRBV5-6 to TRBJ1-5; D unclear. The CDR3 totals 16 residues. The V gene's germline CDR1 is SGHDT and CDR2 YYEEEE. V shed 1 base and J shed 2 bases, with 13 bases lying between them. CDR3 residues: CASSLMRAIGNQPQHF. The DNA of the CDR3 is TGTGCCAGCAGCTTGATGCGGGCGATAGGCAATCAGCCCCAGCATTTT.

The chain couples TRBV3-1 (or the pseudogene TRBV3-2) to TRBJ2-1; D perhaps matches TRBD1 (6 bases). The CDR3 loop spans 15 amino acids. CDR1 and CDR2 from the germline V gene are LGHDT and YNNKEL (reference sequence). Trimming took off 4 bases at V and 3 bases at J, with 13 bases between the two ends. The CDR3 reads CASSPGQQIYNEQFF. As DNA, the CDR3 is TGTGCCAGCAGCCCCGGACAGCAGATCTACAATGAGCAGTTCTTC.

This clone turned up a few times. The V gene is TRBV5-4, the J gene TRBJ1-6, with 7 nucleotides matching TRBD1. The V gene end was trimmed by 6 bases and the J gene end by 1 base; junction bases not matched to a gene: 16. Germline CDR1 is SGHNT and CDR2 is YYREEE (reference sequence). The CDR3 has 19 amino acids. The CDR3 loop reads CASNLVRGGAGSYNSPLHF. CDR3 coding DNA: TGTGCCAGCAACCTAGTCCGAGGGGGCGCGGGTTCCTATAATTCACCCCTCCACTTT. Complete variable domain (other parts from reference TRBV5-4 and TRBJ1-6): ETGVTQSPTHLIKTRGQQVTLRCSSQSGHNTVSWYQQALGQGPQFIFQYYREEENGRGNFPPRFSGLQFPNYSSELNVNALELDDSALYLCASNLVRGGAGSYNSPLHFGNGTRLTVT.

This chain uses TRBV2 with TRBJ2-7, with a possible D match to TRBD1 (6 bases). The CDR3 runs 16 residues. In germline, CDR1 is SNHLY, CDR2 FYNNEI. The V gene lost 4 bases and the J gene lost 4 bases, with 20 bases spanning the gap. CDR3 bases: TGTGCCAGCAGTGTCAACGGAGAACAGGGTCTGTACGAGCAGTACTTC. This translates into CASSVNGEQGLYEQYF.

CDR3 coding DNA: TGTGCCAGCAGTCCTCAGGGGAACACCGGGGAGCTGTTTTTT. Its protein product is CASSPQGNTGELFF. The gene calls are TRBV9 and TRBJ2-2; tentative D call: TRBD1 (5 bases). Germline CDR1 SGDLS, CDR2 YYNGEE. V gave up 5 bases and J gave up 1 base, with 9 bases separating them. The CDR3 extends over 14 amino acids. Looking up the rest from reference TRBV9 and TRBJ2-2 gives the full variable domain: DSGVTQTPKHLITATGQRVTLRCSPRSGDLSVYWYQQSLDQGLQFLIQYYNGEERAKGNILERFSAQQFPDLHSELNLSSLELGDSALYFCASSPQGNTGELFFGEGSRLTVL.

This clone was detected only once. CDR3 amino acids: CASSPSSGGHETQYF. The CDR3 DNA sequence: TGTGCCAGCAGCCCCTCTAGCGGGGGGCACGAGACCCAGTACTTC. This rearrangement joins TRBV7-8 to TRBJ2-5, with 11 bases lining up with TRBD2. V shed 5 bases and J 5 bases; nucleotides not matched to a gene: 7. CDR1 SGHVS and CDR2 FQNEAQ come from the germline V gene. This CDR3 spans 15 amino acids.

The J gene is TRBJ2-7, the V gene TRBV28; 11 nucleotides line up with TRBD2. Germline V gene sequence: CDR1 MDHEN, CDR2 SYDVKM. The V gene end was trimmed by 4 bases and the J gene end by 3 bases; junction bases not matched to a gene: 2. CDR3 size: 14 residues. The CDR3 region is CASSSGTSGYEQYF. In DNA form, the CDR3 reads TGTGCCAGCAGTTCGGGGACTAGCGGCTACGAGCAGTACTTC.

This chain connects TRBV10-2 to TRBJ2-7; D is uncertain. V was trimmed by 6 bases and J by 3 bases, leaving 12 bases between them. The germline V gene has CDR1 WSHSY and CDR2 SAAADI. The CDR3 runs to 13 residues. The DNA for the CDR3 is TGCGCCAGCAGGTTTCGGTTGAACTACGAGCAGTACTTC. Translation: CASRFRLNYEQYF.

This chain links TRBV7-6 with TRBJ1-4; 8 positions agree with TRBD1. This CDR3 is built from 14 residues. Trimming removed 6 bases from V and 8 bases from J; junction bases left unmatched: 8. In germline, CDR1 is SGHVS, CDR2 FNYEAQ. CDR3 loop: CASRRGQGEEKLFF. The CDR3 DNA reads TGTGCCAGCAGACGAGGACAGGGAGAAGAAAAACTGTTTTTT.

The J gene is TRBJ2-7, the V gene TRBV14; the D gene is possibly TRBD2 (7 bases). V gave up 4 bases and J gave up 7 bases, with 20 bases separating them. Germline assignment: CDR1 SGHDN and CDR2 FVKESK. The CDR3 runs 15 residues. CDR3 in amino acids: CASSPPGGRREEQYF. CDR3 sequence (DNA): TGTGCCAGCAGCCCCCCCGGGGGGCGCAGGGAAGAGCAGTACTTC.

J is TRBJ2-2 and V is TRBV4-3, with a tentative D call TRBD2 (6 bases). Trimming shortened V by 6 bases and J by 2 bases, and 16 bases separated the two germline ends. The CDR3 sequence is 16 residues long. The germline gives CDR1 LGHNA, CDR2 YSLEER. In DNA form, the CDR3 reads TGCGCCAGCAGAAAAGGCGTCGCGGGAAACACCGGGGAGCTGTTTTTT. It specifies CASRKGVAGNTGELFF.

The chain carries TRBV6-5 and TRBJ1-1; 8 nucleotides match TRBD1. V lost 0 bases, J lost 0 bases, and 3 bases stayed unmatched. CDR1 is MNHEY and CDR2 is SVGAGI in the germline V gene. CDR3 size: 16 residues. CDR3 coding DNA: TGTGCCAGCAGTTACTCCCAGGGGGCGATGAACACTGAAGCTTTCTTT. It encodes CASSYSQGAMNTEAFF.

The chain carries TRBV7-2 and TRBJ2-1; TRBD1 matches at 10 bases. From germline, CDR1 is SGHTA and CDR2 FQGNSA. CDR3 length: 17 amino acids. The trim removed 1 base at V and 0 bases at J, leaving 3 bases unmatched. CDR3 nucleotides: TGTGCCAGCAGCTTAGTTGGGACAGGGGCCTCCTACAATGAGCAGTTCTTC. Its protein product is CASSLVGTGASYNEQFF.